This entry is about one T cell receptor beta chain. Clones were sequenced by immunoSEQ multiplex PCR, and TCRdb holds only the in-frame ones, with some missing. Among approximately 150,000 clones, 93% were seen once, and the ten largest hold more than 4.5%. The data stem from a study of control samples from healthy donors and cancer patients. CDR1 and CDR2 from the germline V gene are SEHNR and FQNEAQ (reference sequence). V gave up 9 bases and J gave up 2 bases, with 8 bases separating them. The CDR3 spans 12 residues. The origin of this receptor is a man aged 18 to 29 in good health. The sequenced material came from blood. The chain has TRBV7-9 and TRBJ1-3, with unresolved D. DNA of the CDR3: TGTGCCAGTAGAGAACCTGGAAACACCATATATTTT. Protein product: CASREPGNTIYF.